The sequence of this TCR beta chain was determined in a study of blood T cell repertoires in COVID-19. CDR1 and CDR2 from the germline V gene are MNHEY and SVGAGI. CDR3 length equals 15 residues. Trimming pared 1 base from V and 0 bases from J, leaving 9 bases between. The table came from immunoSEQ multiplex PCR; TCRdb's copy has only in-frame clones and leaves some out. The data hold hundreds of thousands of clones, with roughly 90% observed a single time. The source material was peripheral blood. The gene calls are TRBV6-5 and TRBJ1-1; no clear D gene. The receptor comes from a woman aged 30 to 39 with active or convalescent COVID-19. The CDR3 region is CASSYFGEMNTEAFF. The CDR3 nucleotides read TGTGCCAGCAGTTACTTCGGGGAGATGAACACTGAAGCTTTCTTT.